The rows below give T cell receptor beta chains drawn from one sample of a study of CD8 T cells in ankylosing spondylitis. TCRdb re-derived calls from the 5' RACE reads in MiXCR, one entry per CDR3 protein. The data show more than 250,000 distinct CDR3 sequences, roughly 8% seen once. Sequencing was done on a sample of blood, either unsorted or a sorted T cell fraction (not recorded which). The receptors shown here come from a male donor with ankylosing spondylitis. Each CDR3 is given with its conserved first and last residue. The D gene is left open where the match is weak. Clone size is not always given. Where it is, it says once, few, many or a class for expanded clones.

TRBV13	.	.	TRBJ2-7	CASSHSATTYEQYF	TGTGCCAGCAGCCACTCGGCGACGACCTACGAGCAGTACTTC
TRBV20-1	.	few	TRBJ1-3	CSAPASSGNTIYF	TGCAGTGCTCCAGCGAGCTCTGGAAACACCATATATTTT
TRBV3-1	TRBD1	.	TRBJ2-7	CASSQRGQGYEQYF	TGTGCCAGCAGCCAGAGGGGACAGGGCTACGAGCAGTACTTC
TRBV15	.	.	TRBJ2-7	CATSRDGVGGRPYEQYF	TGTGCCACCAGCAGAGATGGGGTCGGAGGGAGGCCCTACGAGCAGTACTTC
TRBV15	TRBD2	.	TRBJ2-7	CATSRGGRAPYEQYF	TGTGCCACCAGCAGAGGCGGGAGGGCCCCCTACGAGCAGTACTTC
TRBV29-1	TRBD2	.	TRBJ2-1	CSGGLVDEQFF	TGCAGCGGGGGACTAGTCGATGAGCAGTTCTTC
TRBV28	TRBD1	few	TRBJ1-2	CASSAGGPYGYTF	TGTGCCAGCAGTGCAGGGGGGCCCTATGGCTACACCTTC
TRBV25-1	.	many	TRBJ2-6	CASRRPGANVLTF	TGTGCCAGCCGCAGGCCTGGGGCCAACGTCCTGACTTTC
TRBV5-6	TRBD1	many	TRBJ2-3	CATLRQGGVGDTQYF	TGTGCCACCCTTCGACAGGGTGGAGTTGGAGATACGCAGTATTTT
TRBV5-1	.	.	TRBJ2-1	CASSSFQLKVQWRNEQFF	TGCGCCAGCAGCTCTTTTCAATTAAAGGTCCAGTGGCGCAATGAGCAGTTCTTC
TRBV6-5	.	few	TRBJ2-3	CASSYSFTGHNTDTQYF	TGTGCCAGCAGTTACTCCTTCACAGGACATAACACAGATACGCAGTATTTT
TRBV29-1	TRBD2	many	TRBJ2-2	CSVGTSGNTGELFF	TGCAGCGTAGGGACTAGCGGGAACACCGGGGAGCTGTTTTTT
TRBV16	TRBD1	many	TRBJ2-7	CASSQGTVHSYEQYF	TGTGCCAGCAGCCAGGGGACAGTCCACTCCTACGAGCAGTACTTC
TRBV24-1	.	few	TRBJ2-2	CATSGQDNTGELFF	TGTGCCACCAGTGGACAGGACAACACCGGGGAGCTGTTTTTT
TRBV20-1	TRBD2	.	TRBJ2-7	CRPNRAGVSEQYF	TGCAGGCCAAACCGGGCGGGAGTCTCCGAGCAGTACTTC
TRBV12-3/TRBV12-4	.	few	TRBJ1-2	CASSPAGDPYGYTF	TGTGCCAGCAGCCCCGCGGGGGACCCCTATGGCTACACCTTC
TRBV7-8	.	many	TRBJ1-4	CASSSRTARWGGNEKLFF	TGTGCCAGCAGCTCCCGGACGGCCCGCTGGGGAGGGAATGAAAAACTGTTTTTT
TRBV11-2	.	many	TRBJ2-5	CASSLDRRGGPGQETQYF	TGTGCCAGCAGCTTAGACCGTAGGGGGGGCCCTGGCCAAGAGACCCAGTACTTC
TRBV18	.	many	TRBJ1-4	CASSPGDATNEKLFF	TGTGCCAGCTCACCTGGGGACGCAACTAATGAAAAACTGTTTTTT
TRBV6-5	.	.	TRBJ2-2	CASSYSGGGSTGELFF	TGTGCCAGCAGTTACTCAGGAGGGGGGTCCACCGGGGAGCTGTTTTTT
TRBV24-1	.	few	TRBJ2-3	CATSDKSKRAGMTDTQYF	TGTGCCACCAGTGATAAATCGAAGCGGGCAGGGATGACAGATACGCAGTATTTT
TRBV7-3	.	.	TRBJ1-4	CASSLIMGAELFF	TGTGCCAGCAGCTTAATTATGGGGGCCGAACTGTTTTTT
TRBV12-3/TRBV12-4	.	.	TRBJ2-1	CASNGDGNEQFF	TGTGCCAGCAACGGGGATGGGAATGAGCAGTTCTTC
TRBV28	.	few	TRBJ1-5	CASSSPLGQPQHF	TGTGCCAGCAGTTCCCCGTTAGGTCAGCCCCAGCATTTT
TRBV7-9	TRBD2	many	TRBJ2-3	CASSRLADTQYF	TGTGCCAGCAGCCGACTAGCGGATACGCAGTATTTT
TRBV7-9	TRBD1	.	TRBJ2-7	CASSPGQGLGEQYF	TGTGCCAGCAGCCCAGGACAGGGCTTAGGCGAGCAGTACTTC
TRBV7-9	.	.	TRBJ1-6	CASSLARAYNSPLHF	TGTGCCAGCAGCTTAGCCAGGGCCTATAATTCACCCCTCCACTTT
TRBV5-1	.	.	TRBJ1-1	CASRQGGPNTEAFF	TGCGCCAGCAGACAAGGGGGACCGAACACTGAAGCTTTCTTT
TRBV20-1	TRBD1	.	TRBJ2-3	CSAVFRGQDTQYF	TGCAGTGCAGTCTTTAGGGGGCAAGATACGCAGTATTTT
TRBV3-1	.	.	TRBJ1-1	CASSLSFWNTEAFF	TGTGCCAGCAGCCTCAGTTTTTGGAACACTGAAGCTTTCTTT
TRBV27	TRBD1	once	TRBJ2-3	CASSFRGQGNTDTQYF	TGTGCCAGCAGTTTTAGGGGACAGGGGAACACAGATACGCAGTATTTT
TRBV5-1	.	few	TRBJ2-4	CASSLGGPVVGENIQYF	TGCGCCAGCAGCTTGGGTGGACCTGTGGTTGGAGAAAACATTCAGTACTTC
TRBV29-1	TRBD2	few	TRBJ2-1	CSVDGSGSSNEQFF	TGCAGCGTTGATGGTAGCGGGAGTTCCAATGAGCAGTTCTTC
TRBV7-9	.	many	TRBJ2-1	CASRKQAYNEQFF	TGTGCCAGCAGAAAACAAGCCTACAATGAGCAGTTCTTC
TRBV29-1	.	few	TRBJ1-4	CSVGNGAAGDPEKLFF	TGCAGCGTTGGAAATGGGGCAGCGGGGGATCCTGAAAAACTGTTTTTT
TRBV28	TRBD2	.	TRBJ2-5	CASRLTGLAWETQYF	TGTGCCAGCAGGCTTACGGGACTAGCGTGGGAGACCCAGTACTTC
TRBV7-7	.	many	TRBJ2-1	CASSLAPGPYNEQFF	TGTGCTAGCAGCTTAGCACCGGGACCCTACAATGAGCAGTTCTTC
TRBV7-3	TRBD2	.	TRBJ2-1	CASSTSGSFNEQFF	TGTGCCAGCAGCACTAGCGGGAGTTTCAATGAGCAGTTCTTC
TRBV18	.	.	TRBJ2-1	CASSRNRDGNYNEQFF	TGTGCCAGCTCACGGAACCGGGACGGTAATTACAATGAGCAGTTCTTC
TRBV7-2	TRBD2	.	TRBJ2-1	CASSLAASGMKYNEQFF	TGTGCCAGCAGCTTAGCGGCTAGCGGGATGAAATACAATGAGCAGTTCTTC
TRBV5-1	TRBD2	.	TRBJ2-3	CASSLTSGLGGDTQYF	TGCGCCAGCAGCCTGACGTCGGGACTAGGGGGAGATACGCAGTATTTT
TRBV28	TRBD2	few	TRBJ2-5	CASRGLAGGYQETQYF	TGTGCCAGCAGAGGACTAGCGGGAGGGTACCAAGAGACCCAGTACTTC